The 22 T cell receptor beta chains below were found in one sample sequenced in a study of blood T cells in healthy people across ages. PCR was performed a second time for about 7 to 12 cycles using a sample-barcoded 5' primer and a J-beta primer mix. Each CDR3 protein is one row after TCRdb ran MiXCR on the 5' RACE reads. The sample includes hundreds of thousands of distinct CDR3 sequences, 32% seen only once; the top ten take 15%. Sequenced input: blood. The receptor set was obtained from a woman of 80 years or more in good health.

This clonotype was observed a few times. The rearrangement joins TRBV20-1 to TRBJ2-7; D is possibly TRBD1 (7 bases). With 1 base removed from V and 1 base from J, the gap between germline ends came to 20 bases. The CDR3 length is 17 residues. Germline-derived CDR1 and CDR2 are DFQATT and SNEGSKA (reference sequence). Written as DNA, the CDR3 is TGCAGTGCTAGAGTGGGTGCGAGACAGGGAGGATCCTACGAGCAGTACTTC. Translated, it gives CSARVGARQGGSYEQYF.

This clonotype was recorded a few times. This CDR3 is CASNRDRSTDTQYF. The CDR3 coding sequence is TGTGCCAGCAACCGGGACAGGTCCACAGATACGCAGTATTTT. V gene TRBV7-2 combines with J gene TRBJ2-3; 8 bases line up with TRBD1. The trim removed 7 bases at V and 2 bases at J, leaving 5 bases unmatched. The V gene's germline CDR1 is SGHTA and CDR2 FQGNSA. The CDR3 totals 14 residues.

This clonotype has more than one count but fewer than ten. A much larger clonotype is one base distant, so this may be a read error. The chain uses TRBV5-1 and TRBJ2-5; D perhaps matches TRBD2 (6 bases). Germline lookup yields CDR1 SGHRS and CDR2 YFSETQ. The V end was cut by 4 bases, the J end by 11 bases, with 21 bases between. CDR3 length: 14 amino acids. This chain's CDR3 is CASSLDDLASEQYF. The CDR3 DNA sequence: TGCGCCAGCAGCCTGGACGATCTAGCGTCTGAGCAGTACTTC.

As to this clonotype: A read error may explain this, as a much larger clone is one base away. This chain connects TRBV20-1 to TRBJ2-5; D tentatively fits TRBD1 or TRBD2 (5 bases each). V was pared by 5 bases and J by 11 bases, with 18 bases between. This CDR3 region has 12 residues. Germline V lookup: CDR1 DFQATT, CDR2 SNEGSKA (reference sequence). The CDR3 region has the DNA TGCAGTGCTGGGGGATGGAGGAATGAGCAGTACTTC. It yields the protein CSAGGWRNEQYF.

This clonotype was found a few times. The chain is built from TRBV9 and TRBJ1-1; a weak D match, TRBD1 (5 bases). Looked up from germline, CDR1 is SGDLS and CDR2 is YYNGEE. Trimming removed 0 bases from V and 1 base from J, with 7 bases in between. The CDR3 covers 14 residues. The CDR3 sequence: CASSVGGTNTEAFF. CDR3 coding DNA: TGTGCCAGCAGCGTAGGGGGGACGAACACTGAAGCTTTCTTT.

In this sample, this clonotype turned up many times. The chain joins TRBV6-6 to TRBJ2-1, with 10 bases fitting TRBD1. The CDR3 loop spans 15 amino acids. Germline CDR1 and CDR2: MNHNY and SVGAGI (reference sequence). The V segment lost 7 bases and the J segment 4 bases; nucleotides outside the gene matches: 7. CDR3 bases: TGTGCCAGCACCTTGGGACAGGGGTTGTACAATGAGCAGTTCTTC. This sequence encodes CASTLGQGLYNEQFF.

The rearrangement uses TRBV5-1 and TRBJ2-3; 8 nucleotides line up with TRBD2. The germline CDR1 and CDR2 sequences are SGHRS and YFSETQ. This CDR3 spans 16 amino acids. Unmatched junction bases numbered 8, after V lost 0 bases and J lost 5 bases. This chain's CDR3 is CASSLAAGGLGDTQYF. The CDR3 DNA follows: TGCGCCAGCAGCTTGGCGGCGGGGGGCCTAGGAGATACGCAGTATTTT.

This clonotype was seen repeatedly, ten times or more. V usage is TRBV9 and J usage is TRBJ1-2, with TRBD1 matching 9 bases. The V and J ends lost 0 bases and 5 bases, in that order; junction bases with no gene match: 8. The CDR3 has 16 residues. Germline V gene data show CDR1 as SGDLS and CDR2 as YYNGEE. The CDR3 sequence is CASSVASTGGAYGYTF. The DNA of the CDR3 is TGTGCCAGCAGCGTAGCGTCCACAGGGGGCGCGTATGGCTACACCTTC.

The table lists this clonotype with many counts. The J gene is TRBJ2-1, the V gene TRBV3-1; TRBD2 aligns across 7 bases. This CDR3 contains 14 residues. The V and J ends lost 4 bases and 7 bases, in that order; junction bases with no gene match: 7. Germline lookup yields CDR1 LGHDT and CDR2 YNNKEL (reference sequence). CDR3 in amino acids: CASSPGRVGNEQFF. DNA for the CDR3: TGTGCCAGCAGCCCAGGGAGGGTGGGAAATGAGCAGTTCTTC.

The count of this clonotype is one. V is TRBV30 and J is TRBJ2-5, with 9 bases fitting TRBD2. The germline V gene has CDR1 GTSNPN and CDR2 SVGIG (reference sequence). With V trimmed by 2 bases and J by 11 bases, 18 bases remained unmatched. The CDR3 has 16 residues. The CDR3 loop is CAWSPASSGANNEQYF. The CDR3 DNA is TGTGCCTGGAGTCCCGCGTCTAGCGGGGCAAACAATGAGCAGTACTTC.

The chain employs TRBV9 and TRBJ1-5; no definite D call. Germline CDR1 SGDLS, CDR2 YYNGEE. Trimming took off 0 bases at V and 0 bases at J, with 7 bases between the two ends. There are 15 residues in the CDR3. The CDR3 DNA sequence: TGTGCCAGCAGCGTAGGCCGATTTAGCAATCAGCCCCAGCATTTT. Translating gives CASSVGRFSNQPQHF.

This clonotype was counted ten times or more. The rearrangement uses TRBV6-5 and TRBJ2-3; TRBD2 aligns across 8 bases. This CDR3 region has 16 residues. V lost 0 bases and J lost 2; bases outside the gene matches: 4. The germline CDR1 and CDR2 sequences are MNHEY and SVGAGI. The CDR3 nucleotides read TGTGCCAGCAGTTACTCAGCGGGGGCGTACACAGATACGCAGTATTTT. Its protein product is CASSYSAGAYTDTQYF.

In regard to this clonotype: Possible read error: a much larger clone is one base away. This rearrangement joins TRBV20-1 to TRBJ2-1, with 7 positions matching TRBD1. The CDR3 is made up of 11 amino acids. Trimming cost V 4 bases and J 10 bases; bases outside gene matches: 4. Germline values: CDR1 DFQATT, CDR2 SNEGSKA (reference sequence). This chain's CDR3 is CSANTGDEQFF. CDR3 coding DNA: TGCAGTGCTAACACAGGGGACGAGCAGTTCTTC.

About this clonotype: With a much larger clone just one base away, this may be a read error. The chain has TRBV7-2 and TRBJ1-2; TRBD1 agrees at 7 bases. Unmatched junction bases numbered 8, after V lost 3 bases and J lost 4 bases. The CDR3 has 15 amino acids. The germline gives CDR1 SGHTA, CDR2 FQGNSA. The CDR3 bases are TGTGCCAGCAGCTTGGACAGGACTTCTAGCTATGGCTACACCTTC. This codes for CASSLDRTSSYGYTF.

This clonotype was observed at least ten times. This chain joins TRBV20-1 and TRBJ1-2; 9 nucleotides agree with TRBD1. Germline loops: CDR1 DFQATT, CDR2 SNEGSKA (reference sequence). There are 12 residues in the CDR3. The trim removed 8 bases at V and 4 bases at J, leaving 5 bases unmatched. CDR3 DNA sequence: TGCAGTTCGACAGGGGGTGGCTATGGCTACACCTTC. Translated, it gives CSSTGGGYGYTF.

This clonotype was seen just once. A much larger clone sits a single nucleotide away, making a read error possible. The V call is TRBV27, the J call TRBJ1-2; 9 nucleotides agree with TRBD1. Germline CDR1 MNHEY, CDR2 SMNVEV (reference sequence). There are 14 residues in the CDR3. Unmatched junction bases numbered 14, after V lost 6 bases and J lost 12 bases. CDR3 bases: TGTGCCAGCAGCAGAGCGGGACAGGGTAGCGGCAACACCTTC. The encoded protein is CASSRAGQGSGNTF.

This clonotype was seen ten or more times. This chain uses TRBV29-1 with TRBJ1-2; no definite D call. Trimming left V 4 bases short and J 7 bases short, with 19 bases between. The V gene's germline CDR1 is SQVTM and CDR2 ANQGSEA. This CDR3 contains 14 residues. CDR3 DNA sequence: TGCAGCGTTGCTGTGACGCGAAGGGCGGGTGGCTACACCTTC. Its translation: CSVAVTRRAGGYTF. Looking up the rest from reference TRBV29-1 and TRBJ1-2 gives the full variable domain: SAVISQKPSRDICQRGTSLTIQCQVDSQVTMMFWYRQQPGQSLTLIATANQGSEATYESGFVIDKFPISRPNLTFSTLTVSNMSPEDSSIYLCSVAVTRRAGGYTFGSGTRLTVV.

V and J are TRBV7-3 and TRBJ2-1, with D possibly being TRBD2 (7 bases). TRBJ2-7 matches the DNA end more closely, so the J call is doubtful. From germline, CDR1 is SGHTA and CDR2 FQGTGA. The CDR3 has 15 amino acids. CDR3 amino acids: CASSLPPGGYNEQYF. DNA of the CDR3: TGTGCCAGCAGCCTCCCTCCGGGGGGCTACAATGAGCAGTACTTC.

This clonotype was seen a few times. This chain joins TRBV5-1 and TRBJ2-2; the D is unclear. The CDR3 is made up of 15 amino acids. CDR1 is SGHRS, CDR2 YFSETQ, per germline. Trimming took 7 bases from V and 0 from J, leaving 13 bases between them. CDR3 in DNA: TGCGCCAGCTACCGGCCGGACGCGAACACCGGGGAGCTGTTTTTT. Translation: CASYRPDANTGELFF.

This clonotype was seen a handful of times. V and J are TRBV6-1 and TRBJ1-2; D is ambiguous. The germline V gene has CDR1 MNHNS and CDR2 SASEGT. CDR3 length equals 13 residues. V gave up 7 bases and J gave up 1 base, with 10 bases separating them. CDR3 sequence reads: CASTRQVNYGYTF. As DNA, the CDR3 is TGTGCCAGCACCCGACAAGTTAACTATGGCTACACCTTC.

This clonotype has only a few counts. V usage is TRBV6-1 and J usage is TRBJ1-5; no reliable D call. Trimming took 9 bases from V and 3 from J, leaving 6 bases between them. There are 11 residues in the CDR3. CDR1 and CDR2 (germline): MNHNS, SASEGT. For the CDR3, the DNA is TGTGCCAGTTCACACAATCAGCCCCAGCATTTT. This encodes CASSHNQPQHF.

This clonotype was observed at least ten times. V and J are TRBV5-1 and TRBJ1-4, with D possibly matching TRBD1 (5 bases). Germline V gene data show CDR1 as SGHRS and CDR2 as YFSETQ. This CDR3 has 16 amino acids. V lost 0 bases to trimming and J lost 4 bases, with 13 bases between them. This CDR3 is CASSLGFTGINEKLFF. The CDR3 nucleotides read TGCGCCAGCAGCTTGGGTTTCACAGGCATTAATGAAAAACTGTTTTTT.